Below, one TCR beta chain is given with its context. This entry comes from a study of blood T cell repertoires in COVID-19. Study summary: The study drew acute and convalescent COVID-19 samples from the United States, Italy and Spain. The analysed material was cDNA or gDNA that came from T cells, B-cell-depleted T cells, or PBMCs.

Authors' methods: By means of reference gene primer amplification, nucleated cell counts were estimated. TCRdb's copy holds only in-frame clones and misses some; the assay was immunoSEQ multiplex PCR. That table furnishes V, J and clone size, whereas the DNA furnished D and trimming. This table holds about 150,000 clones, around 84% found once. This CDR3 contains 14 residues. From germline, CDR1 is LNHNV and CDR2 YYDKDF (reference sequence). V lost 4 bases and J lost 8; bases outside the gene matches: 11. The source is a woman aged 50 to 60 with acute or convalescent COVID-19. The sequenced sample consisted of peripheral blood. The chain combines TRBV15 with TRBJ2-7; the match to TRBD1 covers 7 bases. CDR3 in amino acids: CATSTAQGDSKQYF. The CDR3 DNA reads TGTGCCACCAGCACCGCCCAAGGGGACAGCAAGCAGTACTTC.